Listed below are T cell receptor beta chains from one sample, sequenced in a study of OX40 agonist ivuxolimab in advanced cancers. Assay: immunoSEQ multiplex PCR; the TCRdb copy retains only in-frame clones and omits some. Of 77,000 or so clones listed, roughly 90% were seen once; the top ten hold 9.5% to 11%. The input for sequencing was CD4+ or CD8+ T cells sorted from blood, taken in a trial of the OX40 agonist ivuxolimab. All receptors derive from an adult with an advanced solid tumor such as melanoma, head and neck, liver or kidney cancer. Each CDR3 is given with its conserved first and last residue. A D gene is named only where the DNA matches it firmly. Rows may omit the clone size; those that give it use once, few, many or a size class.

>TRBJ2-2|TRBV19|-|-
TGTGCCACCGGGTGGGCCGGGGAGCTGTTTTTT
CATGWAGELFF
>TRBJ2-3|TRBV6-4|-|TRBD2
TGTGCCAGCAGTGACTCAGCGGGGGGCCCCACAGATACGCAGTATTTT
CASSDSAGGPTDTQYF
>TRBJ2-5|TRBV13|-|-
TGTGCCAGCAGCTCGCCTCCCGAAGAGACCCAGTACTTC
CASSSPPEETQYF
>TRBJ1-4|TRBV5-6|once|-
TGTGCCAGCAGCTTGTTGCACAGTAGGAATGAAAAACTGTTTTTT
CASSLLHSRNEKLFF
>TRBJ2-3|TRBV5-1|-|TRBD1
TGCGCCAGCAGTTCTGGGACAGGGGGCGGCACAGATACGCAGTATTTT
CASSSGTGGGTDTQYF
>TRBJ1-1|TRBV4-2|-|-
TGTGCCAGCAGCCAAGAGAAGGGAGGGGGGACTGAAGCTTTCTTT
CASSQEKGGGTEAFF
>TRBJ2-7|TRBV7-9|-|-
TGTGCCAGCAGCTTGGGGGTCTCCTACGAGCAGTACTTC
CASSLGVSYEQYF
>TRBJ1-1|TRBV7-9|-|-
TGTGCCAGCAGCATTACAGGGTTCATGAACACTGAAGCTTTCTTT
CASSITGFMNTEAFF
>TRBJ2-1|TRBV11-2|-|-
TGTGCCAGCAGCTTAGTGAGTTACAATGAGCAGTTCTTC
CASSLVSYNEQFF
>TRBJ2-2|TRBV9|-|TRBD1
TGTGCCAGCGGGACAGGGGTCGGCACCGGGGAGCTGTTTTTT
CASGTGVGTGELFF
>TRBJ2-2|TRBV19|-|TRBD2
TGTGCCAGTAGTCCTGGGGGGGAAGACTTGAACACCGGGGAGCTGTTTTTT
CASSPGGEDLNTGELFF
>TRBJ2-2|TRBV5-1|-|-
TGCGCCAGCAGCTTGGTGGGGGCGGCCGGGGAGCTGTTTTTT
CASSLVGAAGELFF
>TRBJ2-1|TRBV27|-|TRBD2
TGTGCCAGCAGTTTAGGCGTAGCGGGGACCTACAATGAGCAGTTCTTC
CASSLGVAGTYNEQFF
>TRBJ2-7|TRBV9|once|TRBD1
TGTGCCAGCAGCTCTCCGATCGGGACAGGGGTCTACGAGCAGTACTTC
CASSSPIGTGVYEQYF
>TRBJ1-3|TRBV27|-|-
TGTGCCAGCAGTTTATCGCGGCCCTACTCTGGAAACACCATATATTTT
CASSLSRPYSGNTIYF
>TRBJ1-1|TRBV27|-|-
TGTGCCAGCATGTTTTCGGTGGGGTGGACTGAAGCTTTCTTT
CASMFSVGWTEAFF
>TRBJ1-2|TRBV4-1|once|TRBD1
TGCGCCAGCAGCTTACAGGGGGCCTTAAGGTATGGCTACACCTTC
CASSLQGALRYGYTF
>TRBJ1-2|TRBV9|-|-
TGTGCCAGCAGCCAAACCCTCTATGGCTACACCTTC
CASSQTLYGYTF
>TRBJ2-7|TRBV2|-|TRBD1
TGTGCCACACTCCGGGACAGGGCAAACGAGCAGTACTTC
CATLRDRANEQYF
>TRBJ2-1|TRBV4-1|-|TRBD2
TGCGCCAGCAGCCAGGGACTAGCAGGTGAGCAGTTCTTC
CASSQGLAGEQFF
>TRBJ1-4|TRBV6-5|-|-
TGTGCCAGCAGTTATATGAAGGACCCTAATGAAAAACTGTTTTTT
CASSYMKDPNEKLFF
>TRBJ2-5|TRBV7-9|-|-
TGTGCCAGCAGCTTTGGGCTTTTGGGAGGAGAGACCCAGTACTTC
CASSFGLLGGETQYF
>TRBJ1-6|TRBV10-3|-|TRBD1
TGTGCCATCAGAAGGGACAGGGGTTCACCCCTCCACTTT
CAIRRDRGSPLHF
>TRBJ1-1|TRBV4-1|-|TRBD1
TGCGCCAGCAGCCACCCCGGGACAGGGGGGCGGGCTGACACTGAAGCTTTCTTT
CASSHPGTGGRADTEAFF